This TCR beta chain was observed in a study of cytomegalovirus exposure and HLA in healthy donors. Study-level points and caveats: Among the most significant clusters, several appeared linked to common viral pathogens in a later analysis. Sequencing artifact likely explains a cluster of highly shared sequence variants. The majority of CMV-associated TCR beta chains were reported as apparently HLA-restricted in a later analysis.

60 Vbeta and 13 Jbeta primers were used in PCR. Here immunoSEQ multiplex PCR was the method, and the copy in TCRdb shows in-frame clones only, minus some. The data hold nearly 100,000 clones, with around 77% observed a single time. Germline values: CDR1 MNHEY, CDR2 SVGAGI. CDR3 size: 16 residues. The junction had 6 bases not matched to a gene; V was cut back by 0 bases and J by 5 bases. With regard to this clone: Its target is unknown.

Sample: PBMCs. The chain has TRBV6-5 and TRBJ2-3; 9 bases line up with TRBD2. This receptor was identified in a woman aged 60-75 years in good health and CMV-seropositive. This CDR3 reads CASSYSAGGPGDTQYF. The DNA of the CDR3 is TGTGCCAGCAGTTACTCGGCGGGAGGGCCGGGAGATACGCAGTATTTT.